This is a list of T cell receptor beta chains from one sample in a study of Graves' ophthalmopathy and Graves' hyperthyroidism. MiXCR, run by TCRdb on the multiplex PCR reads, gives a single entry per CDR3 protein. This sample yields roughly 1.1 million distinct CDR3 sequences, of which 35% to 40% are seen a single time; over 8.5% belongs to the top ten. Sequenced input: peripheral blood or thyroid tissue (not recorded which). These receptors originate from an adult man with Graves' hyperthyroidism. The CDR3 runs from the conserved cysteine through the conserved F or W. Fields, in order: J gene, D gene, V gene, clone size, CDR3 DNA, CDR3 protein. D genes are given only for firm matches. Some rows mark clone size as missing; the rest say once, few, many or name a class of expanded clone.

TRBJ2-2 | - | TRBV2 | - | TGTGCCAGCAAGGTGGACCATGGAAACGCCGGGGAGCTGTTTTTT | CASKVDHGNAGELFF
TRBJ1-1 | - | TRBV9 | many | TGTGCCAGCAGCGTAGTAGGCAGGGGTTCGAACACTGAAGCTTTCTTT | CASSVVGRGSNTEAFF
TRBJ2-7 | - | TRBV10-3 | - | TGTGCCATCAGCGACGGGGTAAACGAGCAGTACTTC | CAISDGVNEQYF
TRBJ2-5 | - | TRBV7-9 | many | TGTGCCAGCAGCTTACGGTCGGTACACCAAGAGACCCAGTACTTC | CASSLRSVHQETQYF
TRBJ2-5 | TRBD2 | TRBV20-1 | many | TGCAGTGCCGTGAGCGGGGCGGGAGAGACCCAGTACTTC | CSAVSGAGETQYF
TRBJ2-7 | - | TRBV20-1 | - | TGCAGTGCCAGCAATCCCGGGACATCCTACGAGCAGTACTTC | CSASNPGTSYEQYF
TRBJ1-1 | - | TRBV10-3 | many | TGTGCCACCAGCGGGCTGGGGAACACTGAAGCTTTCTTT | CATSGLGNTEAFF
TRBJ1-2 | - | TRBV18 | few | TGTGCCAGCTCACCATCAACCAGGACCCGCTATGGCTACACCTTC | CASSPSTRTRYGYTF
TRBJ2-2 | - | TRBV20-1 | few | TGCAGTGCTATAGGGCAGGGTGCCGGGGAGCTGTTTTTT | CSAIGQGAGELFF
TRBJ2-7 | - | TRBV20-1 | few | TGCAGTGCTAGAGAGGGGGGAAGGGAGCAGTACTTC | CSAREGGREQYF
TRBJ1-4 | - | TRBV5-1 | many | TGCGCCAGCAGCTTGCAGGGGAAGGAAGAAAAACTGTTTTTT | CASSLQGKEEKLFF
TRBJ2-1 | - | TRBV7-6 | - | TGTGCCAGCAGCTTAACTAGATACAATGAGCAGTTCTTC | CASSLTRYNEQFF
TRBJ1-5 | - | TRBV2 | many | TGTGCCAGCAGTGTAGGTCGAAGCAATCAGCCCCAGCATTTT | CASSVGRSNQPQHF
TRBJ1-5 | - | TRBV4-1 | few | TGCGCCAGCAGCCAAGCCGTCAGGGGCAGTCAGCCCCAGCATTTT | CASSQAVRGSQPQHF
TRBJ2-2 | - | TRBV7-2 | - | TGTGCCAGCCTCTTAGGCCCCGGGGAGCTGTTTTTT | CASLLGPGELFF
TRBJ2-5 | - | TRBV2 | many | TGTGCCAGCAGTGAATTGCGACAAGAGACCCAGTACTTC | CASSELRQETQYF
TRBJ2-7 | TRBD2 | TRBV7-8 | few | TGTGCCAGCAGCAGAGGACTAGCGGGATCGGGGGAGCAGTACTTC | CASSRGLAGSGEQYF
TRBJ1-3 | - | TRBV7-2 | - | TGTGCCAGCAGCCCTCTACTAGCGGCCGTCTCTGGAAACACCATATATTTT | CASSPLLAAVSGNTIYF
TRBJ2-7 | - | TRBV5-1 | many | TGCGCCAGCAGCTTCGGGGTAAGCTCCTACGAGCAGTACTTC | CASSFGVSSYEQYF
TRBJ2-7 | - | TRBV19 | few | TGTGCCAGTGCCGACATTTGGCAGCCGTACGAGCAGTACTTC | CASADIWQPYEQYF
TRBJ2-7 | - | TRBV20-1 | many | TGCAGTGCTAGAGCCTATGGCGGGATCTCCGACGAGCAGTACTTC | CSARAYGGISDEQYF
TRBJ1-2 | - | TRBV12-3/TRBV12-4 | many | TGTGCCAGCAGTTTTAGCGGGGCCCGGGGAGGCTACACCTTC | CASSFSGARGGYTF
TRBJ2-7 | - | TRBV24-1 | many | TGTGCCACCAGTCCCGGGGCCCACTGGGGACACGAGCAGTACTTC | CATSPGAHWGHEQYF
TRBJ1-5 | - | TRBV7-2 | - | TGTGCCAGCAGCTCCCGACTAGCGGGAGAGACCCAGCATTTT | CASSSRLAGETQHF
TRBJ1-1 | - | TRBV6-2/TRBV6-3 | - | TGTGCCAGCAGGCGGCCCGTTACTGAAGCTTTCTTT | CASRRPVTEAFF
TRBJ2-5 | TRBD1 | TRBV6-6 | - | TGTGCCAGCCGGGGACAGGGGGCGCACCAAGAGACCCAGTACTTC | CASRGQGAHQETQYF
TRBJ2-7 | - | TRBV2 | many | TGTGCCAGCAGTAAGGACAGCGTGAACGAGCAGTACTTC | CASSKDSVNEQYF
TRBJ2-5 | TRBD2 | TRBV7-9 | many | TGTGCCAGCAGCTTCCGACTAGCGGCCCAAGAGACCCAGTACTTC | CASSFRLAAQETQYF
TRBJ1-4 | - | TRBV7-9 | - | TGTGCCAGCAGCGCTCCGGGACACCGAGTGGAAAAACTGTTTTTT | CASSAPGHRVEKLFF
TRBJ2-6 | - | TRBV20-1 | few | TGCAGTGCTGCGGACGGCAGCTCTGGGGCCAACGTCCTGACTTTC | CSAADGSSGANVLTF
TRBJ1-4 | - | TRBV4-2 | few | TGTGCCAGCAGCCCCGGGACACCTGAAAAACTGTTTTTT | CASSPGTPEKLFF
TRBJ2-2 | TRBD1 | TRBV14 | many | TGTGCCAGCAGCTCTCACCGGACAGGGATCGGGGAGCTGTTTTTT | CASSSHRTGIGELFF
TRBJ2-5 | - | TRBV4-3 | many | TGCGCCAGCAGCCAAAGAAGGGGCAGGGGGACCCAGTACTTC | CASSQRRGRGTQYF